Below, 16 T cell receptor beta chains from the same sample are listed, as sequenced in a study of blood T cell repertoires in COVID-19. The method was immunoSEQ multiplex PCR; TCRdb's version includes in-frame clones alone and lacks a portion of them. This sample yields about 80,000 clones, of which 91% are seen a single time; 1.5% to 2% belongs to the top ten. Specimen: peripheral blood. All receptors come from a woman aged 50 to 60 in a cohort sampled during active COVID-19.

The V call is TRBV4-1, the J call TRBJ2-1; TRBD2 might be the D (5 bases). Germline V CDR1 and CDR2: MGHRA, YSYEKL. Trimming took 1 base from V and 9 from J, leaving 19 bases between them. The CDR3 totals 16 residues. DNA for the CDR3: TGCGCCAGCAGCCAAGGTACTAGTGGGAGTCTTGGTGAGCAGTTCTTC. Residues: CASSQGTSGSLGEQFF.

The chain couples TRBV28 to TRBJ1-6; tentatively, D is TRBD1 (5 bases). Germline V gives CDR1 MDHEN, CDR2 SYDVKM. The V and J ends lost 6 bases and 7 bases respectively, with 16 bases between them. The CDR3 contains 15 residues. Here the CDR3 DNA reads TGTGCCAGCAGACCTTGGGGAGGGGAGAATTCACCCCTCCACTTT. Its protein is CASRPWGGENSPLHF.

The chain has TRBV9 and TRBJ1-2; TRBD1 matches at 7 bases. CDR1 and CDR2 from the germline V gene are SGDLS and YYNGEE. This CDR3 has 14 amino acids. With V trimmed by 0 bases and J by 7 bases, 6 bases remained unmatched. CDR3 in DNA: TGTGCCAGCAGCGTAGGTAGGGGGCACGGTGGCTACACCTTC. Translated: CASSVGRGHGGYTF.

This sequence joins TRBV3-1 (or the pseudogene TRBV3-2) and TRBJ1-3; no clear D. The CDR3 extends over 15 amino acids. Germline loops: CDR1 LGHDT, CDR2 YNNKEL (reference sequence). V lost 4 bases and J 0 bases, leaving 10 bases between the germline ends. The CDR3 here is CASSLTPGSGNTIYF. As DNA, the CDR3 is TGTGCCAGCAGCCTAACTCCCGGCTCTGGAAACACCATATATTTT.

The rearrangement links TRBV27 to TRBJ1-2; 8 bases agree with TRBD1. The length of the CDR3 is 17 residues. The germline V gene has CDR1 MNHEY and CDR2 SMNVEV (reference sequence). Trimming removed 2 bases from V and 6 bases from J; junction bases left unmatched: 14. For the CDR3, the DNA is TGTGCCAGCAGTTTAACTTTCCAGGGGGCCTTCCGTCATGGCTACACCTTC. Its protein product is CASSLTFQGAFRHGYTF.

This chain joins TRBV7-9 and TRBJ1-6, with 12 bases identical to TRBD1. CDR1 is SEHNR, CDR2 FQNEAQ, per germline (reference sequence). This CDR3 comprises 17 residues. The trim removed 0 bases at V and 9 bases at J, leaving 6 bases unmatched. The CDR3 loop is CASSLAGTGGVGSPLHF. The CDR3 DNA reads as TGTGCCAGCAGCTTAGCGGGGACAGGGGGCGTCGGTTCACCCCTCCACTTT.

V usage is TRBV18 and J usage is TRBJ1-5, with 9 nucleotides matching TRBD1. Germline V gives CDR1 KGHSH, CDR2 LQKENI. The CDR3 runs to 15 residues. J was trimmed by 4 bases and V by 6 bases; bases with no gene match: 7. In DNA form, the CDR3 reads TGTGCCAGCTCCCTCGACAGGGGGTCTAATCAGCCCCAGCATTTT. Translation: CASSLDRGSNQPQHF.

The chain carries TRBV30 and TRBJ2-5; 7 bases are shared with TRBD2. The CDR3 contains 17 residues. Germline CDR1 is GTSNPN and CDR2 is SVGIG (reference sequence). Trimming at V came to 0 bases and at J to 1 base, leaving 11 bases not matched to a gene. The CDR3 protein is CAWSVRGGRGFQETQYF. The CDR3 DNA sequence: TGTGCCTGGAGTGTACGAGGAGGGCGGGGGTTCCAAGAGACCCAGTACTTC.

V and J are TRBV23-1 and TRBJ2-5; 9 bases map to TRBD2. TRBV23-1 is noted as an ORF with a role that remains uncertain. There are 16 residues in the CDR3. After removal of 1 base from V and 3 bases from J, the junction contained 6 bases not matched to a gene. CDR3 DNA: TGCGCCAGCAGTCAATTCGGGTCTAGCGGGAAAGAGACCCAGTACTTC. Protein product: CASSQFGSSGKETQYF.

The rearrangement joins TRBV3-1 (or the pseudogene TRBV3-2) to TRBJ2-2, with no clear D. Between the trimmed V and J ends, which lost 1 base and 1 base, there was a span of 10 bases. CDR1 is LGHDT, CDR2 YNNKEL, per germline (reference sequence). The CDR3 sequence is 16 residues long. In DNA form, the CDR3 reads TGTGCCAGCAGCCAAGTGCTCGGTCTGAACACCGGGGAGCTGTTTTTT. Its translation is CASSQVLGLNTGELFF.

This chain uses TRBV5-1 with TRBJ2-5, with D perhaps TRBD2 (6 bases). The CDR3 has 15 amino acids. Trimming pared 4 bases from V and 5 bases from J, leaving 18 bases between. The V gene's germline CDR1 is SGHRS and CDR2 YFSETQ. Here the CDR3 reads CASSQGRGYGETQYF. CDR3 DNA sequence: TGCGCCAGCAGCCAGGGACGGGGGTATGGGGAGACCCAGTACTTC.

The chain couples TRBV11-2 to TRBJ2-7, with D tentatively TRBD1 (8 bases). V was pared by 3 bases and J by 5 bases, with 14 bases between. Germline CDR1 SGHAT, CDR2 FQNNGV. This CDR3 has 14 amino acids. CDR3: CASSFTGGENEQYF. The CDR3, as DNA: TGTGCCAGCAGCTTTACAGGGGGGGAAAACGAGCAGTACTTC.

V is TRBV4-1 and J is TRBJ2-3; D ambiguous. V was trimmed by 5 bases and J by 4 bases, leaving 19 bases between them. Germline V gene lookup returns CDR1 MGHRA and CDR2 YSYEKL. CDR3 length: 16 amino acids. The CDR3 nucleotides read TGCGCCAGCAGCGACGTGGCGGTTAAGGCCGCAGATACGCAGTATTTT. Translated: CASSDVAVKAADTQYF.

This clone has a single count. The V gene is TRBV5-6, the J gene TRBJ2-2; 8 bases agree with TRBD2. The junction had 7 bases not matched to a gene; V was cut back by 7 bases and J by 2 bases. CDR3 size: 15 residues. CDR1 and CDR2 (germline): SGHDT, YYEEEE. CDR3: CASGIAGTNTGELFF. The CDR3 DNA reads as TGTGCCAGCGGAATAGCGGGGACCAACACCGGGGAGCTGTTTTTT. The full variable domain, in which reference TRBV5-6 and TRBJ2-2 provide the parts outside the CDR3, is DAGVTQSPTHLIKTRGQQVTLRCSPKSGHDTVSWYQQALGQGPQFIFQYYEEEERQRGNFPDRFSGHQFPNYSSELNVNALLLGDSALYLCASGIAGTNTGELFFGEGSRLTVL.

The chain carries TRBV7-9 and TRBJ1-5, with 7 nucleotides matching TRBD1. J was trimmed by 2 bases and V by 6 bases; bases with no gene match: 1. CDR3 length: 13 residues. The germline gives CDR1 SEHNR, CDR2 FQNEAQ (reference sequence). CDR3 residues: CASSGQGNQPQHF. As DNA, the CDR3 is TGTGCCAGCAGTGGACAGGGCAATCAGCCCCAGCATTTT.

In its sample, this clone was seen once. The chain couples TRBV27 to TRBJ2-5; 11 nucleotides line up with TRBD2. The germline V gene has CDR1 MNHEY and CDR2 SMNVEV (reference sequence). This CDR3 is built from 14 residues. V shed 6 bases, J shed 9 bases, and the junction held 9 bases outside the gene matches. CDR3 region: CASSILAGEGAQYF. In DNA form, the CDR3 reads TGTGCCAGCAGCATACTAGCGGGAGAGGGGGCCCAGTACTTC.